One and the same sample provided the 3 T cell receptor beta chains below, sequenced in a study of tumor-infiltrating lymphocytes in localized non-small cell lung cancer. This table comes from immunoSEQ multiplex PCR, and its TCRdb copy is limited to in-frame clones, with some not included. Here the sample spans 5,500 to 7,000 clones, about 80% being singletons. Sequenced input: lung tumor tissue. These receptors were collected from a human donor with non-small cell lung cancer.

The chain employs TRBV7-8 and TRBJ2-1, with TRBD2 matching over 8 bases. The CDR3 is 20 amino acids. Trimming cost V 2 bases and J 7 bases; bases outside gene matches: 22. The V gene's germline CDR1 is SGHVS and CDR2 FQNEAQ. The CDR3 sequence: CASSLPRGDSGNPRENEQFF. The CDR3 DNA sequence: TGTGCCAGCAGCTTACCCCGGGGTGATAGCGGGAACCCGAGGGAGAATGAGCAGTTCTTC.

Here the CDR3 reads CASSLSGYTNEKLFF. CDR3 bases: TGCGCCAGCAGCCTTTCAGGGTACACTAATGAAAAACTGTTTTTT. The genes are TRBV5-1 and TRBJ1-4, with D maybe TRBD1 (5 bases). V lost 4 bases and J lost 2, with 12 bases in between. There are 15 residues in the CDR3. Per germline, CDR1 SGHRS and CDR2 YFSETQ.

V is TRBV11-3 and J is TRBJ1-1; D is undetermined. The ends were cut back, 1 base at V and 3 bases at J, with 15 bases in the middle. Germline CDR1 SGHNT, CDR2 YENEEA. This CDR3 region has 16 residues. CDR3 amino acids: CASSLAVSRPYTEAFF. CDR3 in DNA: TGTGCCAGCAGCTTAGCGGTCTCCCGGCCTTACACTGAAGCTTTCTTT.